This TCR beta chain was identified during a study of blood T cell repertoires in COVID-19 (dated by TCRdb to 2018 to 2020). About the investigation overall: Samples from collaborators originated in the United States, Italy and Spain and spanned both the acute and convalescent phases of COVID-19. The material from the prospective study consisted of cDNA or gDNA derived from T cells, B-cell-depleted T cells, or PBMCs. Deeply sampled blood TCRbeta repertoires from subjects exposed to, actively infected with, or recovered from COVID-19 were included in the dataset. A freely available public database, intended as a resource for researchers studying the immune response to SARS-CoV-2, is where the repertoires were released. Samples were obtained from the ongoing ImmuneRACE study (first 160 participants) and from 1,254 subjects provided by 6 global collaborators. A de-identified subject ID, COVID-19 status, age in years and sex were almost always included in the sample metadata. Where HLA class I and class II types were available, the types were taken from metadata supplied by the sample provider, not from assay-based typing. Here is what the overall study found, with its caveats: Clinical and demographic metadata were provided uncurated, with the amount varying by source and participant.

The germline V and J ends show losses of 0 bases and 2 bases respectively, and no gene match explains 5 bases of the junction. Via the germline V gene, CDR1 is SGHRS and CDR2 YFSETQ. The CDR3 goes from the cysteine to the phenylalanine over 16 residues. The DNA shown is the 48-base CDR3, in frame from base 1. TCRbeta CDR3 regions were amplified from genomic DNA using the immunoSEQ Assay, a bias-controlled multiplex PCR. The authors processed their data as follows. Within the assay, amplification of reference gene primers was used to estimate how many nucleated cells each sample contained. To quantify the absolute abundance of each unique TCRbeta CDR3 rearrangement, sequence reads were collapsed and filtered. For each sample, productive Simpson clonality was calculated by taking the square root of Simpson's diversity index across productive rearrangements. TCRdb stores this immuneACCESS table with in-frame sequences only. Part of the clones is absent; in the studies checked, under half of the shortfall reflects unresolved V genes, and no reason is known for the rest. The V and J calls and the clone size are those of that table, but D and trimming were determined from the DNA. The sample has roughly 150,000 clones on record, around 85% of them singletons. The biggest ten clones account for about 4.7% of the sample.

A word on this clone: It has no known antigen specificity. No clone much larger than this one lies a single base away; base qualities are absent.

Each collaborating institution followed its own protocols to collect whole blood in K2EDTA tubes. For TCRbeta analysis, collaborators shipped samples as frozen whole blood, isolated PBMCs, or DNA extracted from either of those sample types. The chain employs TRBV5-1 and TRBJ1-2, with 9 bases aligning to TRBD1. The sequence derives from a human donor in a cohort sampled during active COVID-19. The sequenced sample was peripheral blood. The bases are TGCGCCAGCAGCTTGGCCGGCGGGACAGGGAACTATGGCTACACCTTC. Its translation is CASSLAGGTGNYGYTF.